The 16 T cell receptor beta chains given below trace back to one sample, sequenced in a study of PD-1 blockade in classical Hodgkin lymphoma (TCRdb year 2020). Library preparation employed the immunoSEQ multiplex PCR assay. Imported from immuneACCESS, the table was reduced by TCRdb to in-frame sequences with V and J called. These copies leave out some clones; in studies compared against another copy, an unresolved V gene accounts for under half, and the cause of the remainder is not known. Recorded for this sample are over 80,000 clones; roughly 78% of them occurred a single time. Clones ranked in the top ten supply 9.4% of the sample. The label giving this sample's time point can be read as: cycle 4 day 1 (C4D1), after five to seven weeks of nivolumab. Every trial patient had relapsed following autologous stem cell transplantation, and prior brentuximab vedotin exposure was what differed among cohorts A, B and C.

The sample consisted of peripheral blood mononuclear cells (PBMCs), taken before the fourth cycle of nivolumab. These receptors all come from a human donor with classical Hodgkin lymphoma.

The V gene is TRBV7-2, the J gene TRBJ2-7, with 7 nucleotides matching TRBD2. The J segment lost 4 bases and the V segment lost 2 bases, leaving 8 bases of the junction unmatched. The CDR3 sequence is 15 residues long. Germline V gene sequence: CDR1 SGHTA, CDR2 FQGNSA. CDR3 residues: CASSLFGTNNYEQYF. CDR3 nucleotides: TGTGCCAGCAGCTTATTTGGGACTAACAATTACGAGCAGTACTTC.

V and J are TRBV5-1 and TRBJ1-6; the match to TRBD1 covers 7 bases. CDR1 is SGHRS, CDR2 YFSETQ, per germline. J gave up 7 bases and V 2 bases, and 6 bases lay outside the gene matches. The CDR3 length is 15 residues. This CDR3 is CASSLQGLQNSPLHF. CDR3 nucleotide sequence: TGCGCCAGCAGCTTACAGGGGCTCCAGAATTCACCCCTCCACTTT.

The J gene is TRBJ2-2, the V gene TRBV7-2; D is possibly TRBD1 or TRBD2 (6 bases each). CDR3 length: 14 residues. Trimming removed 4 bases from V and 7 bases from J, with 13 bases in between. Germline lookup yields CDR1 SGHTA and CDR2 FQGNSA. The DNA of the CDR3 is TGTGCCAGCAGCTCACGGGGGCTAGTCGGGGAGCTGTTTTTT. Amino acid sequence: CASSSRGLVGELFF.

For the CDR3, the DNA is TGTGCCAGTAGTATAGGCGGGCAGAGCTTCTATGGCTACACCTTC. Its translation is CASSIGGQSFYGYTF. The gene calls are TRBV19 and TRBJ1-2; D is undetermined. This CDR3 has 15 amino acids. From germline, CDR1 is LNHDA and CDR2 SQIVND (reference sequence). Trimming took off 1 base at V and 4 bases at J, with 13 bases between the two ends.

This clone was observed once. The chain uses TRBV10-3 and TRBJ2-2; D is possibly TRBD1 (5 bases). Trimming left V 3 bases short and J 5 bases short, with 13 bases between. The germline V gene encodes CDR1 ENHRY and CDR2 SYGVKD. The CDR3 contains 15 residues. This CDR3 is CAISDQGASTGELFF. CDR3 sequence (DNA): TGTGCCATCAGTGACCAAGGGGCAAGTACCGGGGAGCTGTTTTTT.

This clone was detected only a few times. This chain links TRBV7-9 with TRBJ1-1, with D perhaps TRBD1 (5 bases). V gave up 3 bases and J gave up 11 bases, with 16 bases separating them. Germline lookup yields CDR1 SEHNR and CDR2 FQNEAQ (reference sequence). The CDR3 sequence is 13 residues long. The CDR3 DNA is TGTGCCAGCAGCTTCTTGACAGTTACTTGGGCTTTCTTT. Translated, it gives CASSFLTVTWAFF.

The gene calls are TRBV7-2 and TRBJ2-7, with 9 bases that match TRBD2. V lost 5 bases, J lost 3 bases, and 8 bases stayed unmatched. The V gene's germline CDR1 is SGHTA and CDR2 FQGNSA. The CDR3 loop spans 15 amino acids. CDR3 nucleotides: TGTGCCAGCAGCCTAGGGGCGGGGGGGCACTACGAGCAGTACTTC. This translates into CASSLGAGGHYEQYF.

This clone has a single count. The chain is built from TRBV7-6 and TRBJ2-7, with 8 bases matching TRBD1. J lost 6 bases, V lost 3 bases, and 10 bases had no gene match. CDR1 and CDR2 (germline): SGHVS, FNYEAQ. The CDR3 has 15 residues. As DNA, the CDR3 is TGTGCCAGCAGCTTGGCCGGGACAGGCGAAATCGAGCAGTACTTC. Translating it yields CASSLAGTGEIEQYF. Based on the CDR3 plus reference TRBV7-6 and TRBJ2-7, the full variable domain is GAGVSQSPRYKVTKRGQDVALRCDPISGHVSLYWYRQALGQGPEFLTYFNYEAQQDKSGLPNDRFSAERPEGSISTLTIQRTEQRDSAMYRCASSLAGTGEIEQYFGPGTRLTVT.

This clone was observed a handful of times. This chain joins TRBV28 and TRBJ1-4; D may be TRBD1 (5 bases). V lost 3 bases to trimming and J lost 1 base, with 12 bases between them. The length of the CDR3 is 16 residues. CDR1 and CDR2 (germline): MDHEN, SYDVKM. DNA for the CDR3: TGTGCCAGCAGTTTCCACCAGGGTGAAACTAATGAAAAACTGTTTTTT. Encoded protein: CASSFHQGETNEKLFF. Drawing the rest from reference TRBV28 and TRBJ1-4, the complete variable domain is DVKVTQSSRYLVKRTGEKVFLECVQDMDHENMFWYRQDPGLGLRLIYFSYDVKMKEKGDIPEGYSVSREKKERFSLILESASTNQTSMYLCASSFHQGETNEKLFFGSGTQLSVL.

J is TRBJ1-1 and V is TRBV19; TRBD1 matches at 9 bases. V lost 6 bases and J lost 2; bases outside the gene matches: 1. The CDR3 sequence is 13 residues long. Germline values: CDR1 LNHDA, CDR2 SQIVND (reference sequence). The CDR3 loop reads CASRGQGNTEAFF. DNA of the CDR3: TGTGCCAGTAGGGGACAGGGCAACACTGAAGCTTTCTTT. Variable domain in full (rest from reference TRBV19 and TRBJ1-1): DGGITQSPKYLFRKEGQNVTLSCEQNLNHDAMYWYRQDPGQGLRLIYYSQIVNDFQKGDIAEGYSVSREKKESFPLTVTSAQKNPTAFYLCASRGQGNTEAFFGQGTRLTVV.

The V gene is TRBV19, the J gene TRBJ1-2; no firm D call. The germline gives CDR1 LNHDA, CDR2 SQIVND (reference sequence). This CDR3 spans 12 amino acids. V lost 5 bases and J 5 bases, leaving 9 bases between the germline ends. CDR3 sequence reads: CASSPSQYGYTF. In DNA, the CDR3 is TGTGCCAGTAGTCCCAGCCAGTATGGCTACACCTTC.

The genes are TRBV29-1 and TRBJ2-5; tentative D call: TRBD2 (6 bases). This CDR3 region has 12 residues. The V end lost 7 bases, the J end lost 2 bases, and 11 bases lay between the germline ends. Germline CDR1 SQVTM, CDR2 ANQGSEA. The CDR3 DNA is TGCAGCGGCGGGAAGCAACAAGAGACCCAGTACTTC. It translates to CSGGKQQETQYF.

The chain couples TRBV5-1 to TRBJ1-1, with a weak D call TRBD1 (6 bases). CDR1 is SGHRS, CDR2 YFSETQ, per germline. The CDR3 consists of 14 residues. V lost 0 bases and J lost 4, with 10 bases in between. Here the CDR3 reads CASSLAPDSTEAFF. CDR3 bases: TGCGCCAGCAGCTTGGCCCCGGACAGCACTGAAGCTTTCTTT.

The gene calls are TRBV6-5 and TRBJ2-1; 11 positions match TRBD2. Germline trimming cut 6 bases from V and 10 bases from J; bases unmatched to any gene: 11. Germline CDR1 and CDR2: MNHEY and SVGAGI. The CDR3 contains 15 residues. The CDR3 spells CASSRKLAGAGEQFF. CDR3 sequence (DNA): TGTGCCAGCAGCCGAAAACTAGCGGGAGCGGGGGAGCAGTTCTTC.

This sequence joins TRBV7-3 and TRBJ1-1; 7 positions match TRBD1. CDR1 and CDR2 from the germline V gene are SGHTA and FQGTGA. V shed 6 bases, J shed 0 bases, and the junction held 4 bases outside the gene matches. The CDR3 has 14 amino acids. CDR3 sequence reads: CASRSGQLNTEAFF. DNA of the CDR3: TGTGCCAGCAGGTCGGGACAGCTGAACACTGAAGCTTTCTTT.

V and J are TRBV4-3 and TRBJ1-5; no reliable D call. Germline V gene data show CDR1 as LGHNA and CDR2 as YSLEER. The CDR3 length is 15 residues. Trimming took 0 bases from V and 4 from J, leaving 10 bases between them. The CDR3 nucleotides are TGCGCCAGCAGCCAAGATATGGCAAAGAATCAGCCCCAGCATTTT. It codes for CASSQDMAKNQPQHF.